These 15 T cell receptor beta chains were sequenced from one sample in a study of neurological immune-mediated disorders (dated by TCRdb to about 2019). The library came from 5' RACE. This sample was sequenced with an Illumina HiSeq 2500. TCRdb reanalyzed the raw reads on its own, using fastp at Q25 for trimming and MiXCR for clone calling, and kept in-frame beta chains. Rows matching on CDR3 protein sequence are summarized as one entry with the most common DNA and genes. Present in this sample are 11,000 to 15,000 distinct CDR3 sequences, under 15% of which were seen just once. Around 38% of the sample comes from the top ten. Sequenced material: CD8+ T cells from blood. The receptors originated from a female donor with HTLV-1-associated myelopathy (HAM/TSP).

This clonotype has ten or more counts. The chain combines TRBV7-2 with TRBJ2-4; no clear D. Trimming took 2 bases from V and 7 from J, leaving 15 bases between them. This CDR3 spans 15 amino acids. Germline assignment: CDR1 SGHTA and CDR2 FQGNSA. CDR3 DNA sequence: TGTGCCAGCAGCTTACTAAGGACGGATTCCAACATTCAGTACTTC. Protein: CASSLLRTDSNIQYF.

By proportion, this clonotype is medium-sized. The chain employs TRBV4-1 and TRBJ2-1; D possibly corresponds to TRBD1 (6 bases). CDR1 is MGHRA, CDR2 YSYEKL, per germline. The CDR3 has 14 amino acids. Trimming left V 5 bases short and J 9 bases short, with 17 bases between. In DNA, the CDR3 is TGCGCCAGCAGCGATATAACAGGGTTAGTTGAGCAGTTCTTC. It codes for CASSDITGLVEQFF.

This clonotype appeared many times. The chain links TRBV24-1 to TRBJ2-1, with D hard to call. Germline CDR1 KGHDR, CDR2 SFDVKD. This CDR3 has 12 residues. V dropped 4 bases and J dropped 8 bases, with 8 bases sitting between them. For the CDR3, the DNA is TGTGCCACCAGTGAAAGTAATTATGAGCAGTTCTTC. It yields the protein CATSESNYEQFF.

This clonotype was recorded many times. The chain uses TRBV6-5 and TRBJ2-7; 14 bases map to TRBD2. Per germline, CDR1 MNHEY and CDR2 SVGAGI. The CDR3 sequence is 16 residues long. The V gene end was trimmed by 6 bases and the J gene end by 1 base; junction bases not matched to a gene: 5. This CDR3 reads CASSFGLAGGSYEQYF. The CDR3 DNA reads as TGTGCCAGCAGCTTCGGACTAGCGGGAGGATCCTACGAGCAGTACTTC.

Remarks on this clonotype: An end of the junction does not agree with germline; a read error may underlie this. The chain links TRBV2 to TRBJ1-3; 8 nucleotides agree with TRBD1. Germline lookup yields CDR1 SNHLY and CDR2 FYNNEI. This CDR3 contains 15 residues. The CDR3 DNA follows: TGTGCCAGCAGTGAGGCAGGGGGCTCTGTAAACACCACATATTTT. Protein product: CASSEAGGSVNTTYF. The whole variable domain, remainder taken from reference TRBV2 and TRBJ1-3, is EPEVTQTPSHQVTQMGQEVILRCVPISNHLYFYWYRQILGQKVEFLVSFYNNEISEKSEIFDDQFSVERPDGSNFTLKIRSTKLEDSAMYFCASSEAGGSVNTTYFGEGSWLTVV.

This clonotype was observed many times. The V and J genes are TRBV5-6 and TRBJ2-3; the D gene is possibly TRBD2 (6 bases). The CDR3 covers 14 residues. Trimming removed 0 bases at V and 6 bases at J, with 11 bases between. Germline CDR1 is SGHDT and CDR2 is YYEEEE. The CDR3 region has the DNA TGTGCCAGCAGCTTGGGCACGGGGAGGGATACGCAGTATTTT. Translating gives CASSLGTGRDTQYF.

This clonotype was found many times. The genes are TRBV21-1 and TRBJ2-7; the D call TRBD2 from the table was never checked on the DNA. TRBV21-1 is deemed a pseudogene. The CDR3 loop spans 17 amino acids. CDR3 loop: CASSKEIGRAATYEQYF. The CDR3 nucleotides are TGTGCCAGCAGCAAAGAGATAGGGCGGGCCGCTACCTACGAGCAGTACTTC.

This clonotype came up many times. This chain links TRBV3-1 with TRBJ1-3; D ambiguous. Per the germline V gene, CDR1 is LGHDT and CDR2 is YNNKEL (reference sequence). V was cut by 1 base and J by 0 bases, with 16 bases left in between. This CDR3 has 18 residues. The CDR3 protein is CASSQARPGLTSGNTIYF. CDR3 sequence (DNA): TGTGCCAGCAGCCAAGCACGTCCCGGGTTAACCTCTGGAAACACCATATATTTT.

A remark on this clonotype: Germline and junction disagree at one end, which may indicate a read error. The rearrangement links TRBV20-1 to TRBJ2-2; D remains unclear. The germline V gene encodes CDR1 DFQATT and CDR2 SNEGSKA (reference sequence). This CDR3 region has 13 residues. CDR3: CSARPSVPGELFF. The CDR3 nucleotides are TGCAGTGCTAGACCTTCAGTCCCCGGTGAGCTGTTTTTT.

This clonotype occurred many times. The chain is built from TRBV6-1 and TRBJ2-7; 7 nucleotides line up with TRBD1. The CDR3 consists of 13 residues. V trimming: 10 bases; J trimming: 2 bases; junction bases outside the gene matches: 8. CDR1 is MNHNS, CDR2 SASEGT, per germline. The CDR3 spells CATTGGQAYEQYF. The CDR3 DNA sequence: TGTGCCACCACGGGTGGACAGGCCTACGAGCAGTACTTC.

This clonotype was recorded many times. Here the CDR3 reads CSVVSQNNEQFF. CDR3 in DNA: TGCAGCGTTGTATCACAGAACAATGAGCAGTTCTTC. This chain joins TRBV29-1 and TRBJ2-1; D remains unclear. The CDR3 loop spans 12 amino acids. Trimming shortened V by 4 bases and J by 5 bases, and 9 bases separated the two germline ends. CDR1 is SQVTM, CDR2 ANQGSEA, per germline.

This clonotype showed up many times. The rearrangement links TRBV2 to TRBJ2-5; D gene ambiguous. The CDR3 covers 14 residues. Trimming shortened V by 5 bases and J by 2 bases, and 12 bases separated the two germline ends. CDR1 is SNHLY, CDR2 FYNNEI, per germline. This chain's CDR3 is CASSPFMEQETQYF. CDR3 in DNA: TGTGCCAGCAGTCCATTCATGGAGCAAGAGACCCAGTACTTC.

This clonotype ranks as medium-sized. This chain connects TRBV4-1 to TRBJ2-5, with 7 bases matching TRBD1. Unmatched junction bases numbered 6, after V lost 1 base and J lost 1 base. Germline V gene lookup returns CDR1 MGHRA and CDR2 YSYEKL. CDR3 length: 16 residues. The CDR3 bases are TGCGCCAGCAGCCAAGGGACAGGCCTCCCCCAAGAGACCCAGTACTTC. Its protein product is CASSQGTGLPQETQYF.

A word on this clonotype: No DNA is shown, since the ends of the CDR3 on it are uncertain; the CDR3 is the one TCRdb lists. The rearrangement links TRBV5-5 to TRBJ2-5; TRBD1, the table's D call, was not compared with the DNA. From its first to its last residue, the CDR3 has 24 amino acids. In germline, CDR1 is SGHKS, CDR2 YYEKEE (reference sequence). This CDR3 is CASSFYICSAPEQASRGSRETQYF.

This clonotype was recorded many times. This chain links TRBV14 with TRBJ2-1; D is possibly TRBD1 or TRBD2 (6 bases each). Germline values: CDR1 SGHDN, CDR2 FVKESK. CDR3 length equals 17 residues. Trimming took 0 bases from V and 9 from J, leaving 21 bases between them. CDR3 protein: CASSQDLGGHLISEQFF. The CDR3, as DNA: TGTGCCAGCAGCCAAGATCTGGGGGGACATCTTATCAGTGAGCAGTTCTTC.